This record covers a single TCR beta chain. Distinct nucleotide sequences in the sample also encode this CDR3. This sample was included in a study of blood T cell repertoires in COVID-19. The CDR3 contains 14 residues. Germline V gene data show CDR1 as MNHEY and CDR2 as SMNVEV (reference sequence). V was cut by 6 bases and J by 3 bases, with 14 bases left in between. Original methodology: Scientists estimated how many nucleated cells there were by amplifying reference gene primers. The data were produced by immunoSEQ multiplex PCR, yet TCRdb's version contains in-frame clones alone and is incomplete. V and J calls and clone size are as listed in that table; D and trimming were resolved from the DNA. The sample holds approximately 300,000 clones; roughly 86% are singletons and the top ten take around 1.5%.

The chain joins TRBV27 to TRBJ1-2; TRBD1 might be the D (6 bases). This receptor was taken from a woman aged 50 to 60 with acute or convalescent COVID-19. Input material: peripheral blood. This chain's CDR3 is CASSLSGGYYGYTF. CDR3 nucleotide sequence: TGTGCCAGCAGCCTATCGGGGGGCTACTATGGCTACACCTTC.